Listed here are 29 T cell receptor beta chains from one sample, sequenced in a study of blood T cell repertoires in COVID-19. Using immunoSEQ multiplex PCR, the repertoire was profiled, and TCRdb retains in-frame clones only, with some absent. The sample has under 250,000 clones; 85% to 90% are singletons. The sample was peripheral blood. These receptors all come from a man aged 50 to 60 with COVID-19, enrolled during active disease.

This rearrangement joins TRBV11-1 to TRBJ1-4; 8 positions match TRBD1. CDR3 length: 15 residues. CDR1 is SGHAT, CDR2 FQDESV, per germline (reference sequence). The ends lost 5 bases at V and 3 bases at J; junction bases unmatched: 5. The CDR3 spells CASSQRTGSNEKLFF. As DNA, the CDR3 is TGTGCCAGCAGCCAACGGACAGGGTCTAATGAAAAACTGTTTTTT. The whole variable domain, remainder taken from reference TRBV11-1 and TRBJ1-4, is EAEVAQSPRYKITEKSQAVAFWCDPISGHATLYWYRQILGQGPELLVQFQDESVVDDSQLPKDRFSAERLKGVDSTLKIQPAELGDSAMYLCASSQRTGSNEKLFFGSGTQLSVL.

This clone was counted between two and nine times. V gene TRBV28 combines with J gene TRBJ2-2; 8 bases are a match to TRBD1. The CDR3 totals 16 residues. V shed 6 bases and J 4 bases; nucleotides not matched to a gene: 10. The germline CDR1 and CDR2 sequences are MDHEN and SYDVKM. The CDR3 coding sequence is TGTGCCAGCAGAACCCATCAGGGGGCAATCACCGGGGAGCTGTTTTTT. Translated, it gives CASRTHQGAITGELFF.

This chain joins TRBV7-8 and TRBJ1-5, with 7 bases aligning to TRBD1. The length of the CDR3 is 15 residues. Germline values: CDR1 SGHVS, CDR2 FQNEAQ. V trimming: 1 base; J trimming: 5 bases; junction bases outside the gene matches: 5. The CDR3 reads CASSLDRQGYQPQHF. The CDR3 DNA follows: TGTGCCAGCAGCTTAGACCGACAGGGCTATCAGCCCCAGCATTTT.

V is TRBV27 and J is TRBJ2-2; 9 nucleotides align to TRBD2. Germline assignment: CDR1 MNHEY and CDR2 SMNVEV (reference sequence). The CDR3 covers 15 residues. J lost 4 bases, V lost 6 bases, and 6 bases had no gene match. In nucleotides, the CDR3 is TGTGCCAGCAGCCAGCGGGGGGTCTCCACCGGGGAGCTGTTTTTT. Protein product: CASSQRGVSTGELFF.

V and J are TRBV6-2 or TRBV6-3 and TRBJ2-7; 8 nucleotides agree with TRBD2. With 0 bases clipped from V and 2 bases from J, the junction kept 3 bases outside the gene matches. CDR1 MNHEY and CDR2 SVGEGT come from the germline V gene. CDR3 length equals 15 residues. The CDR3, as DNA: TGTGCCAGCAGTTACTCTTCGGGGGGGGCCTACGAGCAGTACTTC. Residues: CASSYSSGGAYEQYF.

The chain recombines TRBV9 with TRBJ1-2, with a possible D match to TRBD1 (5 bases). Trimming shortened V by 0 bases and J by 0 bases, and 12 bases separated the two germline ends. The CDR3 contains 16 residues. CDR1 SGDLS and CDR2 YYNGEE come from the germline V gene. CDR3 in amino acids: CASSVAARVTNYGYTF. DNA of the CDR3: TGTGCCAGCAGCGTAGCCGCCAGGGTTACTAACTATGGCTACACCTTC. Combining the CDR3 with reference TRBV9 and TRBJ1-2 gives the whole variable domain DSGVTQTPKHLITATGQRVTLRCSPRSGDLSVYWYQQSLDQGLQFLIQYYNGEERAKGNILERFSAQQFPDLHSELNLSSLELGDSALYFCASSVAARVTNYGYTFGSGTRLTVV.

The count of this clone is one. The genes are TRBV4-2 and TRBJ2-1; D gene ambiguous. Between the trimmed V and J ends, which lost 2 bases and 7 bases, there was a span of 9 bases. CDR1 and CDR2 from the germline V gene are LGHNA and YNFKEQ. The CDR3 runs 13 residues. CDR3 amino acids: CASSQYMWNEQFF. The CDR3 region has the DNA TGTGCCAGCAGCCAATACATGTGGAATGAGCAGTTCTTC.

The chain couples TRBV28 to TRBJ2-7; no clear D gene. V was clipped by 6 bases and J by 3 bases, with 6 bases between them. The length of the CDR3 is 11 residues. Germline-derived CDR1 and CDR2 are MDHEN and SYDVKM. This CDR3 is CASSSLYEQYF. The CDR3 coding sequence is TGTGCCAGCAGCTCCCTCTACGAGCAGTACTTC.

The CDR3 protein is CASSPRGVTIEAFF. The CDR3 nucleotides read TGTGCCAGCAGCCCCCGCGGGGTTACGATTGAAGCTTTCTTT. This chain links TRBV7-2 with TRBJ1-1; D unclear. Germline CDR1 and CDR2: SGHTA and FQGNSA. The CDR3 length is 14 residues. Trimming shortened V by 5 bases and J by 7 bases, and 17 bases separated the two germline ends. Variable domain in full (rest from reference TRBV7-2 and TRBJ1-1): GAGVSQSPSNKVTEKGKDVELRCDPISGHTALYWYRQSLGQGLEFLIYFQGNSAPDKSGLPSDRFSAERTGGSVSTLTIQRTQQEDSAVYLCASSPRGVTIEAFFGQGTRLTVV.

Only one count was recorded for this clone. The V and J genes are TRBV9 and TRBJ2-3, with D unclear. This CDR3 has 13 residues. In germline, CDR1 is SGDLS, CDR2 YYNGEE. Trimming removed 3 bases at V and 2 bases at J, with 7 bases between. CDR3: CASSAYSTDTQYF. The CDR3, as DNA: TGTGCCAGCAGCGCATACTCCACAGATACGCAGTATTTT.

The chain links TRBV10-3 to TRBJ1-5; tentatively, D is TRBD1 (6 bases). The germline V gene has CDR1 ENHRY and CDR2 SYGVKD. The CDR3 is 16 amino acids. Trimming cost V 3 bases and J 4 bases, with 16 bases left between them. The CDR3 DNA follows: TGTGCCATCAGTGAAGTAAAGGGGGGGAAGAATCAGCCCCAGCATTTT. Translating gives CAISEVKGGKNQPQHF.

This clone was counted once. The rearrangement uses TRBV2 and TRBJ2-5, with D possibly being TRBD2 (7 bases). V was shortened by 6 bases and J by 0 bases, with 14 bases between the two germline ends. Germline-derived CDR1 and CDR2 are SNHLY and FYNNEI. The CDR3 length is 15 residues. CDR3 bases: TGTGCCAGCAGCCTTGGGGGGGCGAACCAAGAGACCCAGTACTTC. It translates to CASSLGGANQETQYF.

This clone was seen more than once but under ten times. The chain links TRBV6-5 to TRBJ2-1, with 7 nucleotides matching TRBD1. Germline CDR1 reads MNHEY; CDR2 reads SVGAGI. This CDR3 contains 13 residues. Unmatched junction bases numbered 3, after V lost 4 bases and J lost 6 bases. The CDR3 DNA sequence: TGTGCCAGCAGTTCGACAGGGAGCAATGAGCAGTTCTTC. This codes for CASSSTGSNEQFF.

This clone was counted a few times. This chain connects TRBV27 to TRBJ2-7; a possible D gene is TRBD2 (7 bases). V was clipped by 2 bases and J by 4 bases, with 12 bases between them. This CDR3 has 14 amino acids. The V gene's germline CDR1 is MNHEY and CDR2 SMNVEV (reference sequence). CDR3 bases: TGTGCCAGCAGTTTAGGGGGGGGGCCGTACGAGCAGTACTTC. This sequence encodes CASSLGGGPYEQYF.

The chain is built from TRBV5-1 and TRBJ2-7, with a weak D call TRBD1 (5 bases). The V end was cut by 3 bases, the J end by 3 bases, with 13 bases between. CDR3 length: 14 amino acids. Germline assignment: CDR1 SGHRS and CDR2 YFSETQ. In DNA form, the CDR3 reads TGCGCCAGCAGCTCCCTGACAGACAACTACGAGCAGTACTTC. Protein product: CASSSLTDNYEQYF.

This clone was observed a few times. The chain combines TRBV9 with TRBJ2-7, with 14 bases aligning to TRBD2. The CDR3 totals 18 residues. From germline, CDR1 is SGDLS and CDR2 YYNGEE. Germline trimming cut 6 bases from V and 1 base from J; bases unmatched to any gene: 12. The CDR3 DNA is TGTGCCAGCACGGGAGCCGGGACTAGCGGGAGAAGGTCCTACGAGCAGTACTTC. Its translation: CASTGAGTSGRRSYEQYF. The complete variable domain, with remaining parts taken from reference TRBV9 and TRBJ2-7, reads DSGVTQTPKHLITATGQRVTLRCSPRSGDLSVYWYQQSLDQGLQFLIQYYNGEERAKGNILERFSAQQFPDLHSELNLSSLELGDSALYFCASTGAGTSGRRSYEQYFGPGTRLTVT.

This clone occurred once. This rearrangement joins TRBV19 to TRBJ1-1; 10 bases map to TRBD1. The ends lost 0 bases at V and 3 bases at J; junction bases unmatched: 4. Looked up from germline, CDR1 is LNHDA and CDR2 is SQIVND (reference sequence). This CDR3 contains 16 residues. The CDR3 nucleotides read TGTGCCAGTAGTATAGACCGGACAGGGGGAGACACTGAAGCTTTCTTT. This sequence encodes CASSIDRTGGDTEAFF. Looking up the rest from reference TRBV19 and TRBJ1-1 gives the full variable domain: DGGITQSPKYLFRKEGQNVTLSCEQNLNHDAMYWYRQDPGQGLRLIYYSQIVNDFQKGDIAEGYSVSREKKESFPLTVTSAQKNPTAFYLCASSIDRTGGDTEAFFGQGTRLTVV.

The CDR3 DNA is TGCGCCAGCAGCCAAGATGGGACAGGGAGAGTTGTAGAGACCCAGTACTTC. Translated: CASSQDGTGRVVETQYF. This chain links TRBV4-1 with TRBJ2-5, with 9 bases fitting TRBD1. CDR3 length equals 17 residues. Germline V CDR1 and CDR2: MGHRA, YSYEKL. Germline trimming cut 0 bases from V and 4 bases from J; bases unmatched to any gene: 9.

This clone appeared once. The gene calls are TRBV4-3 and TRBJ1-5; no clear D. This CDR3 has 15 amino acids. The V end lost 4 bases, the J end lost 4 bases, and 14 bases lay between the germline ends. Germline CDR1 LGHNA, CDR2 YSLEER. The CDR3 loop is CASSLSGSPNQPQHF. CDR3 nucleotide sequence: TGCGCCAGCAGCCTTAGCGGGAGTCCTAATCAGCCCCAGCATTTT.

The chain employs TRBV3-1 (or the pseudogene TRBV3-2) and TRBJ2-7; 10 positions agree with TRBD2. Trimming at V came to 0 bases and at J to 2 bases, leaving 4 bases not matched to a gene. Germline CDR1 and CDR2: LGHDT and YNNKEL (reference sequence). The CDR3 covers 16 residues. CDR3 nucleotides: TGTGCCAGCAGCCAAGATCGGCTAGCGGGGGCCTACGAGCAGTACTTC. As protein: CASSQDRLAGAYEQYF.

The chain uses TRBV19 and TRBJ1-1; weak D call: TRBD1 (6 bases). The V end was cut by 6 bases, the J end by 0 bases, with 17 bases between. The CDR3 is made up of 16 amino acids. The germline gives CDR1 LNHDA, CDR2 SQIVND (reference sequence). This CDR3 is CASRPPGDLMNTEAFF. The CDR3 DNA is TGTGCCAGTAGACCCCCAGGGGACCTAATGAACACTGAAGCTTTCTTT. Looking up the rest from reference TRBV19 and TRBJ1-1 gives the full variable domain: DGGITQSPKYLFRKEGQNVTLSCEQNLNHDAMYWYRQDPGQGLRLIYYSQIVNDFQKGDIAEGYSVSREKKESFPLTVTSAQKNPTAFYLCASRPPGDLMNTEAFFGQGTRLTVV.

The chain joins TRBV5-1 to TRBJ2-7, with D maybe TRBD2 (6 bases). CDR1 and CDR2 from the germline V gene are SGHRS and YFSETQ. The CDR3 contains 14 residues. V gave up 2 bases and J gave up 6 bases, with 15 bases separating them. The CDR3 DNA is TGCGCCAGCAGCTTACACCACCCAGCGGGCGAGCAGTACTTC. This gives the protein CASSLHHPAGEQYF.

The chain carries TRBV5-1 and TRBJ2-3, with D perhaps TRBD2 (5 bases). Trimming pared 0 bases from V and 4 bases from J, leaving 15 bases between. This CDR3 contains 16 residues. From germline, CDR1 is SGHRS and CDR2 YFSETQ. The CDR3: CASSLAGAADADTQYF. The CDR3 DNA reads TGCGCCAGCAGCTTGGCAGGAGCGGCAGACGCAGATACGCAGTATTTT. The complete variable domain, with remaining parts taken from reference TRBV5-1 and TRBJ2-3, reads KAGVTQTPRYLIKTRGQQVTLSCSPISGHRSVSWYQQTPGQGLQFLFEYFSETQRNKGNFPGRFSGRQFSNSRSEMNVSTLELGDSALYLCASSLAGAADADTQYFGPGTRLTVL.

V usage is TRBV11-2 and J usage is TRBJ2-2; the match to TRBD1 covers 9 bases. V gave up 11 bases and J gave up 6 bases; unmatched junction bases: 7. The germline CDR1 and CDR2 sequences are SGHAT and FQNNGV. This CDR3 spans 13 amino acids. The CDR3 spells CAGQRDRAGELFF. Here the CDR3 DNA reads TGTGCCGGACAACGGGACAGGGCCGGGGAGCTGTTTTTT. Full variable domain (missing parts from reference TRBV11-2 and TRBJ2-2): EAGVAQSPRYKIIEKRQSVAFWCNPISGHATLYWYQQILGQGPKLLIQFQNNGVVDDSQLPKDRFSAERLKGVDSTLKIQPAKLEDSAVYLCAGQRDRAGELFFGEGSRLTVL.

This rearrangement joins TRBV6-5 to TRBJ1-5; weak D call: TRBD1 (6 bases). V lost 7 bases and J lost 0, with 10 bases in between. The V gene's germline CDR1 is MNHEY and CDR2 SVGAGI. This CDR3 contains 14 residues. CDR3 loop: CASITGSSNQPQHF. CDR3 nucleotide sequence: TGTGCCAGCATCACAGGGAGTAGCAATCAGCCCCAGCATTTT.

J is TRBJ2-7 and V is TRBV5-8, with D uncertain. V was cut by 4 bases and J by 2 bases, with 10 bases left in between. The CDR3 is 13 amino acids. From germline, CDR1 is SGHTS and CDR2 YDEGEE. The CDR3 bases are TGTGCCAGCAGCGTGGGCGGTCCCTACGAGCAGTACTTC. Translating it yields CASSVGGPYEQYF.

The chain is built from TRBV3-1 (or the pseudogene TRBV3-2) and TRBJ2-7; TRBD2 might be the D (5 bases). V was clipped by 0 bases and J by 0 bases, with 12 bases between them. This CDR3 region has 16 residues. Germline-derived CDR1 and CDR2 are LGHDT and YNNKEL (reference sequence). The DNA of the CDR3 is TGTGCCAGCAGCCAAGATCGGTGGGAGCGCTCCTACGAGCAGTACTTC. This gives the protein CASSQDRWERSYEQYF.

This clone came up once. The rearrangement joins TRBV4-1 to TRBJ1-2; D may be TRBD1 (6 bases). The ends were cut back, 0 bases at V and 0 bases at J, with 8 bases in the middle. There are 15 residues in the CDR3. Germline assignment: CDR1 MGHRA and CDR2 YSYEKL. In nucleotides, the CDR3 is TGCGCCAGCAGCCAAGAGGGGGCTGCTAACTATGGCTACACCTTC. This sequence encodes CASSQEGAANYGYTF.

The chain links TRBV3-1 (or the pseudogene TRBV3-2) to TRBJ1-2, with D tentatively TRBD1 (6 bases). This CDR3 contains 13 residues. The germline V gene encodes CDR1 LGHDT and CDR2 YNNKEL (reference sequence). V was clipped by 2 bases and J by 8 bases, with 12 bases between them. The CDR3 nucleotides are TGTGCCAGCAGCCAACAGGGGACGGGCGGCTACACCTTC. Amino acid sequence: CASSQQGTGGYTF.